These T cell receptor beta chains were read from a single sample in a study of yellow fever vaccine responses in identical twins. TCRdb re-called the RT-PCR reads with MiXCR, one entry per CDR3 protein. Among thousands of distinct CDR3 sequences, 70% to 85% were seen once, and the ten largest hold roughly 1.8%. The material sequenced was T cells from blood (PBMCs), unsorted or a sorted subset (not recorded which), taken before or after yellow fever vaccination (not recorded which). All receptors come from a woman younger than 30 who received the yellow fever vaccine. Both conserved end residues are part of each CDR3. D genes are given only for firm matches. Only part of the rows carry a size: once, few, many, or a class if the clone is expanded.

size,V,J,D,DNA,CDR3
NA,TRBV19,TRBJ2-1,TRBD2,TGTGCCAGTAGTCTAAGACTAGCGGATTACAATGAGCAGTTCTTC,CASSLRLADYNEQFF
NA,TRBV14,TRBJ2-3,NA,TGTGCCAGCAGCCAAGACTGGAGCACAGATACGCAGTATTTT,CASSQDWSTDTQYF
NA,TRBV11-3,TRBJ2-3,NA,TGTGCCAGCAGCCCCGATAGTCCAGATACGCAGTATTTT,CASSPDSPDTQYF
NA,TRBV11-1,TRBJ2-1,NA,TGTGCCAGCAGCTTAGGGAGCTCCTACAATGAGCAGTTCTTC,CASSLGSSYNEQFF
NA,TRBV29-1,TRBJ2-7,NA,TGCAGCGTTGCCGGCGGAACCTACGAGCAGTACTTC,CSVAGGTYEQYF
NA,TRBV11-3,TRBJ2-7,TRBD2,TGTGCCAGCAGCTTAGAGGGGGGGGCCTACGAGCAGTACTTC,CASSLEGGAYEQYF
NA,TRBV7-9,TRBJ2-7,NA,TGTGCCAGCAGCTCCCCCCATGACGAGCAGTACTTC,CASSSPHDEQYF
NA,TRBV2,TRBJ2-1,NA,TGTGCCAGCAGTGATCAGGGGTACAATGAGCAGTTCTTC,CASSDQGYNEQFF
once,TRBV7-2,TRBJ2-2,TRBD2,TGTGCCAGCAGCTTGAGGAGTAGCGGGGGCCTCAACACCGGGGAGCTGTTCTTT,CASSLRSSGGLNTGELFF
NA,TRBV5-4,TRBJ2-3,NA,TGTGCCAGCAGCTTGAGGAGTTCCGTAGATACGCAGTATTTT,CASSLRSSVDTQYF
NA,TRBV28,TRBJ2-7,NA,TGTGCCAGCAGTGACTACGAGCAGTACTTC,CASSDYEQYF